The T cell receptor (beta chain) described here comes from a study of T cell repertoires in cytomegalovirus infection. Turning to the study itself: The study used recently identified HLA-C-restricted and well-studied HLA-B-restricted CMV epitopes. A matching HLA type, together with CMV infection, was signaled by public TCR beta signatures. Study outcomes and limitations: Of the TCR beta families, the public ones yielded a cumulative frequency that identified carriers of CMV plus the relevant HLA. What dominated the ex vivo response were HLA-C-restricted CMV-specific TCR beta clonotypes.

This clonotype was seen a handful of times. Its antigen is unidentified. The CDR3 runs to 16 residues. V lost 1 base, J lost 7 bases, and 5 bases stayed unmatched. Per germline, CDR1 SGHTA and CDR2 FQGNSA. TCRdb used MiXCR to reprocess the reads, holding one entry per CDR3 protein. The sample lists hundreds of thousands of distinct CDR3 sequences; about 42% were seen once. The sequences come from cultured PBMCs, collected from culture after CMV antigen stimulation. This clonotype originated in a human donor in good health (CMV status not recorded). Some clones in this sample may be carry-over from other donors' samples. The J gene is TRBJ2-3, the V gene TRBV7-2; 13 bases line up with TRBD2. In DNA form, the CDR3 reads TGTGCCAGCAGCTTAGTCTCGGGACTAGCGGGGTATACGCAGTATTTT. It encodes CASSLVSGLAGYTQYF.